This T cell receptor (beta chain) was captured by sequencing in a study of vaccination effects on CD4 cells after COVID-19. Whole-study context: Sampling occurred a median 72 days post second dose, range 14 to 241. Findings and caveats of the study: The study found that only 1 of 255 vaccine-induced clones from healthy vaccinees cross-reacted with common cold coronaviruses.

Clones were read by immunoSEQ multiplex PCR, and TCRdb kept only the in-frame ones, dropping some. The repertoire has just over 55,000 clones, under 85% of them found once; the top ten carry 4.3%. An approximately ten-day culture period preceded the isolation of CD4+ T cells. Of the BNT162b2 and mRNA-1273 vaccines, participants received two doses of one or the other. The study found no prior SARS-CoV-2 infection in the vaccine recipients, who tested negative for nucleocapsid antibodies. With regard to this clone: Its target is not known.

Germline V gene sequence: CDR1 LGHDT, CDR2 YNNKEL (reference sequence). With 4 bases removed from V and 8 bases from J, the gap between germline ends came to 20 bases. The CDR3 sequence is 15 residues long. The TCR originated in a human donor who received a COVID-19 vaccine. The chain links TRBV3-1 (or the pseudogene TRBV3-2) to TRBJ1-1, with a possible D match to TRBD1 (5 bases). Sequencing used CD4+ T cells from PBMCs cultured without peptide, obtained after COVID-19 vaccination. This chain's CDR3 is CASSLVPGARGEAFF. The CDR3 nucleotides read TGTGCCAGCAGCCTCGTCCCTGGGGCCCGGGGCGAAGCTTTCTTT.